A single T cell receptor beta chain is shown here with its context. Its specificity is not known. This sample is part of a study of shared clonotypes between healthy human individuals. Donors included only healthy HIV-negative adults lacking recent acute infections or vaccinations. Every immunoSEQ plate was one replicate of a subset's evenly spread DNA. Libraries were prepared by immunoSEQ multiplex PCR; TCRdb keeps only in-frame clonotypes and omits some of them. Seen here are about a million clones, around four fifths observed once, and the top ten hold 1.4%. Study findings and constraints: Several donors shared about 4.8% of their naive CD4 clonotypes.

The germline gives CDR1 KGHSY, CDR2 FQNENV. The CDR3 contains 13 residues. The ends were cut back, 3 bases at V and 6 bases at J, with 9 bases in the middle. The gene calls are TRBV16 and TRBJ2-1, with a weak D call TRBD1 (6 bases). What was sequenced was memory CD4+ T cells sorted from blood. Subset meaning: CD45RA-negative fraction. The sequence derives from a man aged 18 to 29 in good health. Here the CDR3 DNA reads TGTGCCAGCAGCCAGAACAGGGTCAATGAGCAGTTCTTC. Translated, it gives CASSQNRVNEQFF.